The sequence of this T cell receptor (beta chain) was determined in a study of control samples from healthy donors and cancer patients. Measured with immunoSEQ multiplex PCR; TCRdb has only the in-frame clones, and not every one. Of 120,000 to 150,000 clones listed, under 95% were seen once; the top ten hold approximately 7.2%. V was pared by 6 bases and J by 5 bases, with 4 bases between. There are 11 residues in the CDR3. Germline V gene lookup returns CDR1 SNHLY and CDR2 FYNNEI. The sample taken for sequencing was blood. The chain recombines TRBV2 with TRBJ2-2; no definite D call. The TCR comes from a man in his late teens or twenties in good health. CDR3: CASRNTGELFF. Here the CDR3 DNA reads TGTGCCAGCAGGAATACCGGGGAGCTGTTTTTT. Full variable domain (remainder filled in from reference TRBV2 and TRBJ2-2): EPEVTQTPSHQVTQMGQEVILRCVPISNHLYFYWYRQILGQKVEFLVSFYNNEISEKSEIFDDQFSVERPDGSNFTLKIRSTKLEDSAMYFCASRNTGELFFGEGSRLTVL.